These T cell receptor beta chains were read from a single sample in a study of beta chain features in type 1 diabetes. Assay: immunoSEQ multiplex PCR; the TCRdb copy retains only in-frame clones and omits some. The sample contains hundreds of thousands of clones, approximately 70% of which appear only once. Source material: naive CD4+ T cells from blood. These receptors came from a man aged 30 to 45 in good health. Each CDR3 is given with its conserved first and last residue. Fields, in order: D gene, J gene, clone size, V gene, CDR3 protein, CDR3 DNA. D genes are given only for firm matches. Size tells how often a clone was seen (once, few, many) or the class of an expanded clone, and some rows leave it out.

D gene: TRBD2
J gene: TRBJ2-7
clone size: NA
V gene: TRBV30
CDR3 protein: CAWCVAGLGEQYF
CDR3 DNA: TGTGCCTGGTGTGTAGCGGGGCTAGGTGAGCAGTACTTC

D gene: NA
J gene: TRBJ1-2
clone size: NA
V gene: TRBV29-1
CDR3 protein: CSVDAAGRRDGYTF
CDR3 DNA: TGCAGCGTTGATGCCGCCGGCAGGCGGGATGGCTACACCTTC

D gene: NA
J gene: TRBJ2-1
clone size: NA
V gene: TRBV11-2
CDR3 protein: CASSSWLIGEQFF
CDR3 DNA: TGTGCCAGCAGCTCATGGCTGATCGGGGAGCAGTTCTTC

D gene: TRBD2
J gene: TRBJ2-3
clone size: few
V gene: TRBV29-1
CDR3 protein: CSVRTSSTQYF
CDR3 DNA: TGCAGCGTGAGGACTAGCAGTACGCAGTATTTT

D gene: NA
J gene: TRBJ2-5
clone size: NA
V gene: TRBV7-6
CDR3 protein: CASSSSVTETQYF
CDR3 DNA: TGTGCCAGCAGCAGTTCCGTTACCGAGACCCAGTACTTC

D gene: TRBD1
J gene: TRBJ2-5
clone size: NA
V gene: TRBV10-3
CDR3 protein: CASGDRVQETQYF
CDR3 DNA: TGTGCCTCTGGGGACAGGGTTCAAGAGACCCAGTACTTC

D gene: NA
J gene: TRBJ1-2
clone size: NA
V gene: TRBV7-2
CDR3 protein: CASSLFRGDGYTF
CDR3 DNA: TGTGCCAGCAGCTTATTCAGGGGCGATGGCTACACCTTC

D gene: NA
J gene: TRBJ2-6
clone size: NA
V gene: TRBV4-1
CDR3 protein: CASSPPGANVLTF
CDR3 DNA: TGCGCCAGCAGCCCCCCAGGGGCCAACGTCCTGACTTTC

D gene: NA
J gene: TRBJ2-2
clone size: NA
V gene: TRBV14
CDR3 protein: CASSSKSGSTGELFF
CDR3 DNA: TGTGCCAGCAGCTCGAAATCGGGGTCCACCGGGGAGCTGTTTTTT

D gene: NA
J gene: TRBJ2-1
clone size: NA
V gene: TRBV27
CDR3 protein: CASFKRTSDEQFF
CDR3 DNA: TGTGCCAGCTTCAAAAGAACCTCCGATGAGCAGTTCTTC

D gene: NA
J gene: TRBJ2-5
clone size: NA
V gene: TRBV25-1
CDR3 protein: CASSEYTPSRETQYF
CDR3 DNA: TGTGCCAGCAGTGAATATACCCCTTCTCGAGAGACCCAGTACTTC

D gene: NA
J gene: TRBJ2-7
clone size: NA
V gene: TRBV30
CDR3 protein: CAWSVSRDTYEQYF
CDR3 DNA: TGTGCCTGGAGTGTCTCCAGGGACACCTACGAGCAGTACTTC

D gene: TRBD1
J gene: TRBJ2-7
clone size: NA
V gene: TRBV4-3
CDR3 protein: CASSQGWPGGYEQYF
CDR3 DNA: TGCGCCAGCAGTCAAGGCTGGCCAGGGGGCTACGAGCAGTACTTC

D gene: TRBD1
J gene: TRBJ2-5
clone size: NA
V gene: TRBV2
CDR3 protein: CASQQGRTGKETQYF
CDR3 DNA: TGTGCCAGCCAACAGGGGAGGACAGGGAAGGAGACCCAGTACTTC

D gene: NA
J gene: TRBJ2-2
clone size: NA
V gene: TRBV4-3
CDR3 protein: CASSPNILNTGELFF
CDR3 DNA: TGCGCCAGCAGCCCAAATATTTTGAACACCGGGGAGCTGTTTTTT

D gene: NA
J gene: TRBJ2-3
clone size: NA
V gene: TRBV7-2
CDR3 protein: CASAQGGGTDTQYF
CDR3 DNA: TGTGCCAGCGCGCAGGGAGGAGGCACAGATACGCAGTATTTT

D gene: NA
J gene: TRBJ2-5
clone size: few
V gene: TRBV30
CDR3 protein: CAWSIETQYF
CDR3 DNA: TGTGCCTGGAGTATAGAGACCCAGTACTTC

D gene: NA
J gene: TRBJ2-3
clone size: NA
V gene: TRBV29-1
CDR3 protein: CSVVPGVGTDTQYF
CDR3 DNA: TGCAGCGTTGTTCCAGGGGTTGGCACAGATACGCAGTATTTT

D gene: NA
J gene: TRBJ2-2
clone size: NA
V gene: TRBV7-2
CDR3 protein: CASSLGLVSVAGELFF
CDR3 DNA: TGTGCCAGCAGCTTAGGTCTTGTTAGTGTCGCCGGGGAGCTGTTTTTT

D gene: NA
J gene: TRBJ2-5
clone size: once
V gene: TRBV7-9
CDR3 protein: CASSSASVQTQYF
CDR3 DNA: TGTGCCAGCAGCTCCGCGTCGGTACAGACCCAGTACTTC

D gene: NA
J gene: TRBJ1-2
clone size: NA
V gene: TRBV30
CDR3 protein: CAWSVRDSYTF
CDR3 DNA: TGTGCCTGGAGTGTACGGGACAGCTACACCTTC

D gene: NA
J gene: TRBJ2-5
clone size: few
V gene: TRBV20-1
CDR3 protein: CSAPAGETQYF
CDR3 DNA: TGCAGTGCACCAGCCGGAGAGACCCAGTACTTC

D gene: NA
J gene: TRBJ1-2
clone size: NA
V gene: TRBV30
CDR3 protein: CAWSGLSGGYTF
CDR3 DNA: TGTGCCTGGAGTGGACTAAGCGGTGGCTACACCTTC

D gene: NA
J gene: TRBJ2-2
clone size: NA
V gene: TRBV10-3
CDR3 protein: CAISELVTGELFF
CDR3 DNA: TGTGCCATCAGTGAGTTAGTCACCGGGGAGCTGTTTTTT

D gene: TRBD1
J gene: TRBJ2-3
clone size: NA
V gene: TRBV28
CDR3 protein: CASSSGQLSPDTQYF
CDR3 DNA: TGTGCCAGCAGTTCGGGACAGTTGTCCCCAGATACGCAGTATTTT

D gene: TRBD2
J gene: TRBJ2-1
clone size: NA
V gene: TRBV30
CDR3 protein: CAWSVTSGEQFF
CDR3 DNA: TGTGCCTGGAGTGTGACTAGCGGTGAGCAGTTCTTC

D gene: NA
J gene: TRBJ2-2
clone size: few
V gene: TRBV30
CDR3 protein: CAWGRLGELFF
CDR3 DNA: TGTGCCTGGGGCCGTCTTGGGGAGCTGTTTTTT

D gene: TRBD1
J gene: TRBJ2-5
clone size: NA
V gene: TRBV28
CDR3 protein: CASTPRDRGFWETQYF
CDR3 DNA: TGTGCCAGCACCCCCAGGGACAGGGGTTTCTGGGAGACCCAGTACTTC